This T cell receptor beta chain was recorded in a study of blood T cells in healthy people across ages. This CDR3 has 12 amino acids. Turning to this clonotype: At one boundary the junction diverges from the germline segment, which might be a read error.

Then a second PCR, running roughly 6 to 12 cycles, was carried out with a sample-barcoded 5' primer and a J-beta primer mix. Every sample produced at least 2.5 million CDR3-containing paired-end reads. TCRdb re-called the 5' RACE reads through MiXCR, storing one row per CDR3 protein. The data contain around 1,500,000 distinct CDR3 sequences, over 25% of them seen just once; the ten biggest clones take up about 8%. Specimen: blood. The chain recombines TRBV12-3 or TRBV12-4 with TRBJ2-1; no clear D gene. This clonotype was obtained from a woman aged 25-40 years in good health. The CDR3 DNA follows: TGTGCCAGGACTTGCTCCTACAATGAGCAGTGCTTC. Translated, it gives CARTCSYNEQCF.